This T cell receptor beta chain originates from a study of blood T cell repertoires in COVID-19. Study-wide background: The United States, Italy and Spain were the sources of the acute and convalescent COVID-19 samples. The analysed material was cDNA or gDNA that came from T cells, B-cell-depleted T cells, or PBMCs.

This CDR3 has 13 amino acids. Germline-derived CDR1 and CDR2 are KGHDR and SFDVKD. Trimming pared 2 bases from V and 10 bases from J, leaving 13 bases between. Source study methods: Amplification from reference gene primers served as the basis for estimated nucleated cell counts. Profiled with immunoSEQ multiplex PCR; TCRdb holds only in-frame clones, not every one. The D gene and trimming were derived from the DNA, and the V and J assignments and clone size from that table. The sample includes just over 150,000 clones, approximately 88% of them seen just once. The source material was PBMCs or T cells enriched from blood (not recorded which). The rearrangement uses TRBV24-1 and TRBJ1-2; the D gene is possibly TRBD1 (6 bases). The sequence was obtained from a woman aged 50 to 60 who had recovered from COVID-19. As DNA, the CDR3 is TGTGCCACCAGTGATTGGGGGACAAGGCACTACACCTTC. Residues: CATSDWGTRHYTF.